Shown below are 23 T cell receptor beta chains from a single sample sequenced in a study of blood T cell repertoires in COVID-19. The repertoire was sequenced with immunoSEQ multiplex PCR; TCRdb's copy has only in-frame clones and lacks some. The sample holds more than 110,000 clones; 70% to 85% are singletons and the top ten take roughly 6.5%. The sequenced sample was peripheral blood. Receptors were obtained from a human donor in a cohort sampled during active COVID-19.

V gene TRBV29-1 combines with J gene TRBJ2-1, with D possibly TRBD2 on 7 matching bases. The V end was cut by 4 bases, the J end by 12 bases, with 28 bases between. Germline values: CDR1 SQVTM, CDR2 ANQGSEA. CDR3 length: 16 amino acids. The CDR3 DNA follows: TGCAGCGTTGTGGTAGGGAGAGCTACAGGGAGGGTGTCGCAGTTCTTC. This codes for CSVVVGRATGRVSQFF.

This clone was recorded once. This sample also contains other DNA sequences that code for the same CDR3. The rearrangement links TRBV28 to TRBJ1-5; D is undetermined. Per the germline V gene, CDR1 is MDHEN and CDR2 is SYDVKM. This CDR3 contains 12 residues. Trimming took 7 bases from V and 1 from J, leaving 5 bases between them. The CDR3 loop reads CASTGSNQPQHF. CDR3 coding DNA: TGTGCCAGCACAGGCAGCAATCAGCCCCAGCATTTT. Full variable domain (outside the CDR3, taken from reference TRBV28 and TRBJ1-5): DVKVTQSSRYLVKRTGEKVFLECVQDMDHENMFWYRQDPGLGLRLIYFSYDVKMKEKGDIPEGYSVSREKKERFSLILESASTNQTSMYLCASTGSNQPQHFGDGTRLSIL.

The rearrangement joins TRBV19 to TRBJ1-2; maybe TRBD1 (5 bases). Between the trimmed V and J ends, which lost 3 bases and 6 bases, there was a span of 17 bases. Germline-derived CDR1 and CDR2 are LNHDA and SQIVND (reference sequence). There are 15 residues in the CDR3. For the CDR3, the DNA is TGTGCCAGTAGTATCAGCAGGGCTCTGATTCATGGCTACACCTTC. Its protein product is CASSISRALIHGYTF. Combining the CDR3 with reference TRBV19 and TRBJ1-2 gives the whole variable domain DGGITQSPKYLFRKEGQNVTLSCEQNLNHDAMYWYRQDPGQGLRLIYYSQIVNDFQKGDIAEGYSVSREKKESFPLTVTSAQKNPTAFYLCASSISRALIHGYTFGSGTRLTVV.

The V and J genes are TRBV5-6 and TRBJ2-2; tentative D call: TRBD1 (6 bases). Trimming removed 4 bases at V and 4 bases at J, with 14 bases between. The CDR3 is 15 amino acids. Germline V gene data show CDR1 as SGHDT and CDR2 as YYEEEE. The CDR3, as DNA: TGTGCCAGCAGCCAAACCGGGACACTCACCGGGGAGCTGTTTTTT. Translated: CASSQTGTLTGELFF.

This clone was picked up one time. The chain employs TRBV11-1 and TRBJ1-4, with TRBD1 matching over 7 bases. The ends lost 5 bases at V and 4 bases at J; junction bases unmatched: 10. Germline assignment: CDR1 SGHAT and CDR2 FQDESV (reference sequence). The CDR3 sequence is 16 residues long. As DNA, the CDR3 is TGTGCCAGCAGCCCTTCGGGACAGCAAAATAATGAAAAACTGTTTTTT. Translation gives CASSPSGQQNNEKLFF.

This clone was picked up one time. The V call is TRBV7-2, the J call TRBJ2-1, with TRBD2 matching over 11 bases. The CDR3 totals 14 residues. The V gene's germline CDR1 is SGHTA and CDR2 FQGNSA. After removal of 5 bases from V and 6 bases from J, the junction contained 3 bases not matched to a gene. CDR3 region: CASSTGTSGNEQFF. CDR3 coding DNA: TGTGCCAGCAGCACCGGGACTAGCGGCAATGAGCAGTTCTTC.

Written as DNA, the CDR3 is TGTGCCAGAAGCTTGGGTAGCGGGGTTTACGAGCAGTACTTC. The encoded protein is CARSLGSGVYEQYF. The chain recombines TRBV5-3 with TRBJ2-7, with 8 bases fitting TRBD2. TRBV5-3 is assigned to the ORF class and has an uncertain function. CDR3 length: 14 amino acids. J gave up 4 bases and V 0 bases, and 3 bases lay outside the gene matches.

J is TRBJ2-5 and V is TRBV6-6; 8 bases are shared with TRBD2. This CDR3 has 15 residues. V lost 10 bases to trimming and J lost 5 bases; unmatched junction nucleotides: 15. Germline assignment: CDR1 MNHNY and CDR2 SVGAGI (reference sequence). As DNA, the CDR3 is TGTGCCACCCACTTTTCGGGGGGGGCCGTGGAGACCCAGTACTTC. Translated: CATHFSGGAVETQYF.

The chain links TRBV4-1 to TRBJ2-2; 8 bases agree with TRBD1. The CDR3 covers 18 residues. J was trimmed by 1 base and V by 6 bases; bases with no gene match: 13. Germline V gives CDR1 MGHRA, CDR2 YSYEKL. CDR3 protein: CASSPSYTGTGNTGELFF. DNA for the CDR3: TGCGCCAGCAGTCCTTCCTATACCGGGACAGGGAACACCGGGGAGCTGTTTTTT.

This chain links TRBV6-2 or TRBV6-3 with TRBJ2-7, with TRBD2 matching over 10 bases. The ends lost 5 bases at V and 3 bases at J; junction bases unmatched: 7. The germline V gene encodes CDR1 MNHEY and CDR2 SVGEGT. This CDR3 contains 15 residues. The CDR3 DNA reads TGTGCCAGCAGTCCATTAGCGGGGGGCAACTACGAGCAGTACTTC. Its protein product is CASSPLAGGNYEQYF.

The CDR3 DNA reads TGTGCCTGGAGCTCGGGGTACCCTCAGCCCCAGCATTTT. Its protein product is CAWSSGYPQPQHF. This chain connects TRBV30 to TRBJ1-5, with unresolved D. Looked up from germline, CDR1 is GTSNPN and CDR2 is SVGIG (reference sequence). V lost 3 bases and J lost 6, with 12 bases in between. The CDR3 loop spans 13 amino acids.

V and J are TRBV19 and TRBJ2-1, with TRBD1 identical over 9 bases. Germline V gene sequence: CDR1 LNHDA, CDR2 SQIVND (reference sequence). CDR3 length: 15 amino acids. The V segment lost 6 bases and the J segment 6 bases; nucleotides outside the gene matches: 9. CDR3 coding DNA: TGTGCCAGTAGCCCGGGACAGGGTATGTTCAATGAGCAGTTCTTC. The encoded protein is CASSPGQGMFNEQFF. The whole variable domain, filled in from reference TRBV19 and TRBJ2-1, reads DGGITQSPKYLFRKEGQNVTLSCEQNLNHDAMYWYRQDPGQGLRLIYYSQIVNDFQKGDIAEGYSVSREKKESFPLTVTSAQKNPTAFYLCASSPGQGMFNEQFFGPGTRLTVL.

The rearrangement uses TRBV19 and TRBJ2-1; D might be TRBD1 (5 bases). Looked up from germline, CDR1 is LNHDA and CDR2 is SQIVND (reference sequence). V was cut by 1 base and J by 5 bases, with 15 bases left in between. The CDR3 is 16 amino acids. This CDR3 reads CASSIGQTKTDNEQFF. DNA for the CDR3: TGTGCCAGTAGTATAGGACAGACAAAGACTGACAATGAGCAGTTCTTC. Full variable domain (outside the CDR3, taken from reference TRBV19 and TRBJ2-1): DGGITQSPKYLFRKEGQNVTLSCEQNLNHDAMYWYRQDPGQGLRLIYYSQIVNDFQKGDIAEGYSVSREKKESFPLTVTSAQKNPTAFYLCASSIGQTKTDNEQFFGPGTRLTVL.

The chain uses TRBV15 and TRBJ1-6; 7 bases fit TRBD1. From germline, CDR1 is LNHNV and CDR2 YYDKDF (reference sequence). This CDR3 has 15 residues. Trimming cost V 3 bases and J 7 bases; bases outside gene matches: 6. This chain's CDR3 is CATSSEWTGNSPLHF. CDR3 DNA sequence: TGTGCCACCAGCAGTGAGTGGACAGGAAATTCACCCCTCCACTTT.

The CDR3 spells CASRGQGAINQPQHF. The CDR3 nucleotides are TGTGCCAGCAGGGGACAGGGGGCTATTAATCAGCCCCAGCATTTT. The V gene is TRBV2, the J gene TRBJ1-5; 12 nucleotides align to TRBD1. V shed 6 bases, J shed 4 bases, and the junction held 4 bases outside the gene matches. This CDR3 is built from 15 residues. Germline V gene lookup returns CDR1 SNHLY and CDR2 FYNNEI. The whole variable domain, filled in from reference TRBV2 and TRBJ1-5, reads EPEVTQTPSHQVTQMGQEVILRCVPISNHLYFYWYRQILGQKVEFLVSFYNNEISEKSEIFDDQFSVERPDGSNFTLKIRSTKLEDSAMYFCASRGQGAINQPQHFGDGTRLSIL.

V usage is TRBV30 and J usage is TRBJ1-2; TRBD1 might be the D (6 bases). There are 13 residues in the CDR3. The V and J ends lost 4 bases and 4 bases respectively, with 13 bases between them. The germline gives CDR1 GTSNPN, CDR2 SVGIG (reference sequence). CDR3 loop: CAWTWTVSYGYTF. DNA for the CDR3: TGTGCCTGGACTTGGACAGTCAGCTATGGCTACACCTTC.

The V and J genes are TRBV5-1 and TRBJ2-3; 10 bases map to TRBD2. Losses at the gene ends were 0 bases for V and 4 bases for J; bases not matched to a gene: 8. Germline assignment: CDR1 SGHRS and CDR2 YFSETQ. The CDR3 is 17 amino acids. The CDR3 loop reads CASSLDRAGGQADTQYF. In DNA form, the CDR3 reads TGCGCCAGCAGCTTGGACAGAGCGGGGGGGCAAGCAGATACGCAGTATTTT. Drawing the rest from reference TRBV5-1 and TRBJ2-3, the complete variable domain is KAGVTQTPRYLIKTRGQQVTLSCSPISGHRSVSWYQQTPGQGLQFLFEYFSETQRNKGNFPGRFSGRQFSNSRSEMNVSTLELGDSALYLCASSLDRAGGQADTQYFGPGTRLTVL.

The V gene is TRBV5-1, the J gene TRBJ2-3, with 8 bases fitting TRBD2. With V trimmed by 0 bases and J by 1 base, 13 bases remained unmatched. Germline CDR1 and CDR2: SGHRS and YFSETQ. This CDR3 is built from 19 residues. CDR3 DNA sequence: TGCGCCAGCAGCTTGGCCCGGGGGGCGGGAGGTCTAGGCACAGATACGCAGTATTTT. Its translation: CASSLARGAGGLGTDTQYF.

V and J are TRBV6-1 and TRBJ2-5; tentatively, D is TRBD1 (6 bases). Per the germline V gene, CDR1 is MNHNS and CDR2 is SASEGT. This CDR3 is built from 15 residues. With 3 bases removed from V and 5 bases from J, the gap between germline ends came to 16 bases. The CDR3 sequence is CASSDEAGAWETQYF. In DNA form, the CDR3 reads TGTGCCAGCAGTGATGAGGCAGGGGCTTGGGAGACCCAGTACTTC.

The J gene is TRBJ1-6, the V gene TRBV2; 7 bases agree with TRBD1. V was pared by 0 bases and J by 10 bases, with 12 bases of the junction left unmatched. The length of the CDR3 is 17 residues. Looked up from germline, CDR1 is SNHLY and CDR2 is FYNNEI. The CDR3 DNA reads TGTGCCAGCAGTGAAGCGGACCAGTGGGACAGAGACTCACCCCTCCACTTT. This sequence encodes CASSEADQWDRDSPLHF.

The CDR3 DNA sequence: TGCAGCGTTGATTTTTTAGGACAGATCTCTGGAAACACCATATATTTT. Protein sequence: CSVDFLGQISGNTIYF. The J gene is TRBJ1-3, the V gene TRBV29-1; a weak D match, TRBD1 (6 bases). Trimming cost V 3 bases and J 0 bases, with 15 bases left between them. Germline V lookup: CDR1 SQVTM, CDR2 ANQGSEA. The CDR3 runs to 16 residues.

The DNA for the CDR3 is TGTGCCAGCAGCTCTCAAGGAGGGGCTGGAAACACCATATATTTT. Protein product: CASSSQGGAGNTIYF. The genes are TRBV21-1 and TRBJ1-3. TRBV21-1 represents a pseudogene. CDR3 length equals 15 residues.

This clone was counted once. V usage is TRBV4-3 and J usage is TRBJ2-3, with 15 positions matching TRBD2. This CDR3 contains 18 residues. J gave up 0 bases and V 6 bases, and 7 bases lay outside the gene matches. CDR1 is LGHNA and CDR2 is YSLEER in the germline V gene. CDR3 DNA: TGCGCCAGCAGTCGGACTAGCGGGGGGGAAACAAGCACAGATACGCAGTATTTT. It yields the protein CASSRTSGGETSTDTQYF.